A single sample is the source of the 2 T cell receptor beta chains below, sequenced in a study of cytomegalovirus exposure and HLA in healthy donors. Repertoires were generated with immunoSEQ multiplex PCR, while TCRdb's copy carries only in-frame clones and drops some. The sample lists 65,000 to 75,000 clones, roughly 93% occurring once. Specimen: PBMCs. Source of these receptors: a woman aged 18-29 years in good health and CMV-seropositive.

V gene TRBV6-1 combines with J gene TRBJ2-1, with 8 bases matching TRBD2. V was pared by 1 base and J by 0 bases, with 14 bases of the junction left unmatched. Germline V gene sequence: CDR1 MNHNS, CDR2 SASEGT. The CDR3 contains 20 residues. The CDR3 protein is CASSEDRPGGASSSYNEQFF. DNA of the CDR3: TGTGCCAGCAGTGAAGATAGGCCGGGGGGGGCCTCTAGCTCCTACAATGAGCAGTTCTTC.

This clone has only one observation. This chain links TRBV15 with TRBJ2-5; 12 bases line up with TRBD2. The CDR3 is 17 residues long. The ends lost 1 base at V and 3 bases at J; junction bases unmatched: 6. Germline lookup yields CDR1 LNHNV and CDR2 YYDKDF (reference sequence). The CDR3 here is CATSRALTSGSKETQYF. CDR3 coding DNA: TGTGCCACCAGCAGAGCCCTGACTAGCGGGAGTAAAGAGACCCAGTACTTC.